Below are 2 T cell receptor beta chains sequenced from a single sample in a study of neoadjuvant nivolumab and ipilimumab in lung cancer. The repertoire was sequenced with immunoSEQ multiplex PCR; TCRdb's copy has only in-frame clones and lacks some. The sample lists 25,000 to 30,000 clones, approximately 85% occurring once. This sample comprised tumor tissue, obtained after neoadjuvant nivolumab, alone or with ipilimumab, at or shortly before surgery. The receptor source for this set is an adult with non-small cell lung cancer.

CDR3 residues: CAAKASGSNEQFF. In nucleotides, the CDR3 is TGTGCCGCTAAGGCTAGCGGTTCCAATGAGCAGTTCTTC. The rearrangement joins TRBV12-5 to TRBJ2-1, with 7 bases matching TRBD2. The CDR3 contains 13 residues. Germline loops: CDR1 LGHNT, CDR2 FRNRAP.

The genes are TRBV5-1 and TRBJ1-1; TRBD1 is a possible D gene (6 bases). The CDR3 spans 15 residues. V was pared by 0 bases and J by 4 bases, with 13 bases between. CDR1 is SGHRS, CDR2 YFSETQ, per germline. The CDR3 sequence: CASSLGVGGSTEAFF. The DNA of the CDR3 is TGCGCCAGCAGCTTGGGGGTAGGGGGGAGCACTGAAGCTTTCTTT.